Each of the 27 T cell receptor beta chains below was sequenced from the same sample in a study of radiation and T cells in renal cell carcinoma. Assay used: immunoSEQ multiplex PCR; TCRdb lists only in-frame clones, some missing. This sample carries roughly 150,000 clones, 87% of them seen once, and the ten largest clones take around 13%. Time point defined: blood 2 weeks post-SBRT. Sample treatment: 15 Gy SBRT to primary tumor, nephrectomy 4 weeks later. Sequencing was performed on blood, taken from a patient whose treatment included radiotherapy and nephrectomy. The receptors were gathered from a woman between 45 and 60 years old with renal cell carcinoma.

The V and J genes are TRBV9 and TRBJ2-7; D perhaps matches TRBD2 (6 bases). The CDR3 is 13 amino acids. Trimming took off 4 bases at V and 6 bases at J, with 14 bases between the two ends. Germline-derived CDR1 and CDR2 are SGDLS and YYNGEE. DNA of the CDR3: TGTGCCAGCAGCTCCCATTCGGAGGGCGAGCAGTACTTC. The encoded protein is CASSSHSEGEQYF.

Concerning this clone itself: The junction shows a germline mismatch at one end, possibly a read error. This chain joins TRBV7-2 and TRBJ1-4, with a possible D match to TRBD1 (5 bases). This CDR3 region has 18 residues. Per germline, CDR1 SGHTA and CDR2 FQGNSA. CDR3 coding DNA: TGTGCCAGCAGCGTAGCCCGGATTCTGGGGGGAAATAATGAAAAACTGTTTTTT. It is translated as CASSVARILGGNNEKLFF. The full variable domain, its missing parts supplied by reference TRBV7-2 and TRBJ1-4, is GAGVSQSPSNKVTEKGKDVELRCDPISGHTALYWYRQSLGQGLEFLIYFQGNSAPDKSGLPSDRFSAERTGGSVSTLTIQRTQQEDSAVYLCASSVARILGGNNEKLFFGSGTQLSVL.

This chain links TRBV2 with TRBJ1-3, with D possibly matching TRBD1 (5 bases). The V end lost 5 bases, the J end lost 1 base, and 18 bases lay between the germline ends. The CDR3 sequence is 17 residues long. From germline, CDR1 is SNHLY and CDR2 FYNNEI. The DNA of the CDR3 is TGTGCCAGCAGTTATACCGGGACTTCCCGATCTGGAAACACCATATATTTT. Translated: CASSYTGTSRSGNTIYF.

This clone came up once. V gene TRBV18 combines with J gene TRBJ1-5; TRBD1 might be the D (6 bases). This CDR3 is built from 15 residues. The V end was cut by 3 bases, the J end by 3 bases, with 12 bases between. Germline lookup yields CDR1 KGHSH and CDR2 LQKENI. The CDR3 sequence is CASSPDGGPNQPQHF. CDR3 coding DNA: TGTGCCAGCTCACCGGACGGGGGCCCCAATCAGCCCCAGCATTTT.

The chain employs TRBV6-1 and TRBJ1-2; D gene unclear. CDR3 length equals 12 residues. V lost 7 bases and J 4 bases, leaving 10 bases between the germline ends. Looked up from germline, CDR1 is MNHNS and CDR2 is SASEGT. Here the CDR3 reads CASTPVGYGYTF. CDR3 in DNA: TGTGCCAGCACCCCGGTTGGCTATGGCTACACCTTC.

This clone has just a few counts. The V call is TRBV19, the J call TRBJ2-6; D is undetermined. Looked up from germline, CDR1 is LNHDA and CDR2 is SQIVND (reference sequence). V was trimmed by 6 bases and J by 0 bases, leaving 24 bases between them. The CDR3 is 20 amino acids. The CDR3 sequence is CASSPTGGRNMISGANVLTF. DNA of the CDR3: TGTGCCAGTAGCCCGACGGGTGGACGAAACATGATCTCTGGGGCCAACGTCCTGACTTTC.

This chain connects TRBV7-2 to TRBJ2-1; weak D call: TRBD1 (6 bases). V was clipped by 3 bases and J by 6 bases, with 15 bases between them. The germline V gene encodes CDR1 SGHTA and CDR2 FQGNSA. The CDR3 totals 15 residues. The CDR3 loop reads CASSFRQERGNEQFF. The CDR3 DNA follows: TGTGCCAGCAGCTTCCGACAGGAGAGGGGCAATGAGCAGTTCTTC.

The chain joins TRBV5-5 to TRBJ2-3, with a tentative D call TRBD1 (6 bases). CDR1 and CDR2 (germline): SGHKS, YYEKEE (reference sequence). With 3 bases removed from V and 1 base from J, the gap between germline ends came to 12 bases. This CDR3 spans 15 amino acids. The DNA for the CDR3 is TGTGCCAGCAGCTCAGGGGTTTTAGGCACAGATACGCAGTATTTT. It yields the protein CASSSGVLGTDTQYF.

The chain uses TRBV6-5 and TRBJ1-1, with a weak D call TRBD1 (5 bases). V was trimmed by 2 bases and J by 4 bases, leaving 11 bases between them. The CDR3 has 14 residues. Germline V gene lookup returns CDR1 MNHEY and CDR2 SVGAGI. The CDR3 bases are TGTGCCAGCAGTTACGGTTCAGGGCGCACTGAAGCTTTCTTT. Translating it yields CASSYGSGRTEAFF.

CDR3 residues: CASSINRGRGETQYF. The CDR3 nucleotides read TGTGCCAGTAGCATCAACCGGGGGCGGGGGGAGACCCAGTACTTC. J is TRBJ2-5 and V is TRBV19, with a tentative D call TRBD2 (7 bases). V was cut by 6 bases and J by 5 bases, with 19 bases left in between. Germline CDR1 and CDR2: LNHDA and SQIVND (reference sequence). This CDR3 comprises 15 residues. Looking up the rest from reference TRBV19 and TRBJ2-5 gives the full variable domain: DGGITQSPKYLFRKEGQNVTLSCEQNLNHDAMYWYRQDPGQGLRLIYYSQIVNDFQKGDIAEGYSVSREKKESFPLTVTSAQKNPTAFYLCASSINRGRGETQYFGPGTRLLVL.

The CDR3 DNA reads TGTGCCAGCAGCCCCCCTCTTCGCGGGGGGGTCTACGAGCAGTACTTC. Protein: CASSPPLRGGVYEQYF. This chain links TRBV5-5 with TRBJ2-7; 9 nucleotides align to TRBD2. Per the germline V gene, CDR1 is SGHKS and CDR2 is YYEKEE (reference sequence). There are 16 residues in the CDR3. After removal of 4 bases from V and 3 bases from J, the junction contained 11 bases not matched to a gene.

This clone was counted a few times. The J gene is TRBJ2-7, the V gene TRBV5-4; no clear D gene. Trimming removed 0 bases from V and 7 bases from J, with 5 bases in between. Germline CDR1 is SGHNT and CDR2 is YYREEE (reference sequence). This CDR3 is 11 amino acids long. The CDR3, as DNA: TGTGCCAGCAGCTTGGAGGGTGAGCAGTACTTC. Protein product: CASSLEGEQYF.

The V gene is TRBV18, the J gene TRBJ2-6; no firm D call. V was shortened by 3 bases and J by 1 base, with 7 bases between the two germline ends. CDR1 is KGHSH, CDR2 LQKENI, per germline. This CDR3 has 15 residues. CDR3 region: CASSPPPSGANVLTF. The CDR3 coding sequence is TGTGCCAGCTCACCCCCTCCATCTGGGGCCAACGTCCTGACTTTC.

This chain links TRBV19 with TRBJ1-5; D remains unclear. The V and J ends lost 7 bases and 3 bases respectively, with 10 bases between them. Germline V CDR1 and CDR2: LNHDA, SQIVND (reference sequence). The CDR3 loop spans 13 amino acids. The CDR3: CASNRGINQPQHF. In DNA form, the CDR3 reads TGTGCCAGTAACCGGGGAATCAATCAGCCCCAGCATTTT.

This clone occurred a few times. The chain uses TRBV30 and TRBJ1-1; no clear D. V was shortened by 0 bases and J by 3 bases, with 8 bases between the two germline ends. The CDR3 consists of 13 residues. Germline V gives CDR1 GTSNPN, CDR2 SVGIG (reference sequence). The CDR3 here is CAWSVWEYTEAFF. DNA of the CDR3: TGTGCCTGGAGTGTATGGGAGTACACTGAAGCTTTCTTT.

This clone appeared a few times. V is TRBV2 and J is TRBJ1-2; D may be TRBD1 (6 bases). Germline CDR1 is SNHLY and CDR2 is FYNNEI. CDR3 length equals 13 residues. V lost 7 bases to trimming and J lost 2 bases, with 11 bases between them. In DNA, the CDR3 is TGTGCCAGCACCCTGACAGGAAACTATGGCTACACCTTC. It codes for CASTLTGNYGYTF.

This clone was seen only a few times. This sequence joins TRBV4-1 and TRBJ1-5, with TRBD1 matching over 10 bases. This CDR3 has 15 amino acids. The V gene end was trimmed by 3 bases and the J gene end by 9 bases; junction bases not matched to a gene: 8. Germline loops: CDR1 MGHRA, CDR2 YSYEKL. The CDR3 region is CASSHLPGQGPPQHF. Here the CDR3 DNA reads TGCGCCAGCAGCCATCTCCCGGGACAGGGGCCGCCCCAGCATTTT.

This sequence joins TRBV10-3 and TRBJ2-7, with 8 bases matching TRBD1. V shed 0 bases, J shed 4 bases, and the junction held 2 bases outside the gene matches. The CDR3 runs to 14 residues. Germline loops: CDR1 ENHRY, CDR2 SYGVKD. The CDR3 region is CAISESNRGYEQYF. The CDR3 DNA follows: TGTGCCATCAGTGAGTCGAACAGGGGGTACGAGCAGTACTTC.

This clone was found a few times. The CDR3 DNA is TGTGCCAGCAGCTTAGACCCAAATGGTGAGCAGTTCTTC. It yields the protein CASSLDPNGEQFF. The rearrangement joins TRBV11-3 to TRBJ2-1; D is unresolved. Germline V gene data show CDR1 as SGHNT and CDR2 as YENEEA. The CDR3 is 13 amino acids. V was cut by 0 bases and J by 9 bases, with 9 bases left in between.

V is TRBV10-1 and J is TRBJ2-7; D tentatively fits TRBD1 or TRBD2 (5 bases each). The V end lost 6 bases, the J end lost 2 bases, and 14 bases lay between the germline ends. CDR1 is WNHNN and CDR2 is SYGVQD in the germline V gene (reference sequence). The CDR3 loop spans 14 amino acids. The CDR3 protein is CASRGVPITYEQYF. The DNA of the CDR3 is TGCGCCAGCAGGGGGGTGCCGATAACCTACGAGCAGTACTTC.

The gene calls are TRBV7-6 and TRBJ2-1; no clear D. The CDR3 sequence is 13 residues long. V was trimmed by 2 bases and J by 5 bases, leaving 7 bases between them. Germline V lookup: CDR1 SGHVS, CDR2 FNYEAQ. The CDR3 DNA sequence: TGTGCCAGCAGCTTACGTCTGGACAATGAGCAGTTCTTC. Its translation: CASSLRLDNEQFF. Looking up the rest from reference TRBV7-6 and TRBJ2-1 gives the full variable domain: GAGVSQSPRYKVTKRGQDVALRCDPISGHVSLYWYRQALGQGPEFLTYFNYEAQQDKSGLPNDRFSAERPEGSISTLTIQRTEQRDSAMYRCASSLRLDNEQFFGPGTRLTVL.

V usage is TRBV5-8 and J usage is TRBJ1-2, with D perhaps matching TRBD1 (6 bases). CDR3 length: 15 residues. The V and J ends lost 0 bases and 4 bases respectively, with 13 bases between them. Germline V CDR1 and CDR2: SGHTS, YDEGEE. The CDR3 here is CASSLAVEGVYGYTF. The CDR3 DNA sequence: TGTGCCAGCAGCTTGGCCGTCGAGGGGGTCTATGGCTACACCTTC.

DNA for the CDR3: TGTGCCTGGAGTGTTACAGGGGCGAAGGGGGAAAAACTGTTTTTT. Translation gives CAWSVTGAKGEKLFF. The gene calls are TRBV30 and TRBJ1-4; 7 nucleotides agree with TRBD1. This CDR3 contains 15 residues. From germline, CDR1 is GTSNPN and CDR2 SVGIG (reference sequence). Losses at the gene ends were 0 bases for V and 8 bases for J; bases not matched to a gene: 9. Full variable domain (remainder filled in from reference TRBV30 and TRBJ1-4): SQTIHQWPATLVQPVGSPLSLECTVEGTSNPNLYWYRQAAGRGLQLLFYSVGIGQISSEVPQNLSASRPQDRQFILSSKKLLLSDSGFYLCAWSVTGAKGEKLFFGSGTQLSVL.

A single count supports this clone. This chain uses TRBV19 with TRBJ1-5; the D gene is possibly TRBD1 (5 bases). The V end lost 7 bases, the J end lost 0 bases, and 13 bases lay between the germline ends. This CDR3 spans 15 amino acids. Per germline, CDR1 LNHDA and CDR2 SQIVND (reference sequence). The CDR3 DNA reads as TGTGCCAGTATCTTTCAGGGAAATAGCAATCAGCCCCAGCATTTT. Translating it yields CASIFQGNSNQPQHF.

The V call is TRBV9, the J call TRBJ1-2; D might be TRBD1 (5 bases). The germline gives CDR1 SGDLS, CDR2 YYNGEE. V gave up 0 bases and J gave up 4 bases, with 16 bases separating them. The CDR3 extends over 16 amino acids. The CDR3 nucleotides are TGTGCCAGCAGCGTAGGAGCGGACAAACGCATCTATGGCTACACCTTC. It encodes CASSVGADKRIYGYTF.

The rearrangement joins TRBV5-4 to TRBJ2-2; D call uncertain. The germline V gene encodes CDR1 SGHNT and CDR2 YYREEE (reference sequence). CDR3 size: 15 residues. Trimming removed 0 bases at V and 7 bases at J, with 13 bases between. CDR3 sequence reads: CASSLASWMSGELFF. DNA for the CDR3: TGTGCCAGCAGCTTGGCGAGTTGGATGAGCGGGGAGCTGTTTTTT.

This clone was counted a few times. The rearrangement links TRBV9 to TRBJ1-1, with D perhaps matching TRBD1 (5 bases). V dropped 3 bases and J dropped 3 bases, with 12 bases sitting between them. The germline V gene has CDR1 SGDLS and CDR2 YYNGEE. The CDR3 runs to 14 residues. CDR3 bases: TGTGCCAGCAGCGGTCAGGGAAGGGACACTGAAGCTTTCTTT. Protein product: CASSGQGRDTEAFF.